This T cell receptor (beta chain) was obtained from a study of CD8 T cells in ankylosing spondylitis. A single record per CDR3 protein comes from TCRdb applying MiXCR to the 5' RACE reads. Of approximately 38,000 distinct CDR3 sequences listed, 2.7% were seen once; the top ten hold 4.6%. This clonotype was seen at least ten times. Germline V lookup: CDR1 SGDLS, CDR2 YYNGEE. Unmatched junction bases numbered 12, after V lost 2 bases and J lost 11 bases. This CDR3 is 16 amino acids long. The chain joins TRBV9 to TRBJ2-7; TRBD2 matches at 14 bases. This TCR derives from a male donor with ankylosing spondylitis or in good health (not recorded which). The sample comprised blood, either unsorted or a sorted T cell fraction (not recorded which). The CDR3 DNA sequence: TGTGCCAGCAGCGTTTCGACCGGGACTAGCGGGAGTAAGAAGTACTTC. This codes for CASSVSTGTSGSKKYF.